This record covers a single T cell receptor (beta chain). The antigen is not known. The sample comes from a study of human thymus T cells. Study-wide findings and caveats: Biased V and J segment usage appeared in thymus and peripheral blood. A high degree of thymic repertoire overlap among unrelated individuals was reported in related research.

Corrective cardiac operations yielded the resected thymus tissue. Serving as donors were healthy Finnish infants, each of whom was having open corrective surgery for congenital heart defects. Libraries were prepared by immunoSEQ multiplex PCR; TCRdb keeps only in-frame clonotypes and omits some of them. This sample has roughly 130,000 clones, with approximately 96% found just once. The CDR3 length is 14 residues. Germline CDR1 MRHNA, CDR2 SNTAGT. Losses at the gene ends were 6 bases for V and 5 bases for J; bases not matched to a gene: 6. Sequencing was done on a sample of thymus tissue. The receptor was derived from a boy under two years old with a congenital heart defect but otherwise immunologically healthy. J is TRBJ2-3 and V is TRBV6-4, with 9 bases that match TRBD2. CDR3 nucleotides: TGTGCCAGCAGAGTTGCGGGGGGGTTAGATACGCAGTATTTT. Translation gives CASRVAGGLDTQYF.